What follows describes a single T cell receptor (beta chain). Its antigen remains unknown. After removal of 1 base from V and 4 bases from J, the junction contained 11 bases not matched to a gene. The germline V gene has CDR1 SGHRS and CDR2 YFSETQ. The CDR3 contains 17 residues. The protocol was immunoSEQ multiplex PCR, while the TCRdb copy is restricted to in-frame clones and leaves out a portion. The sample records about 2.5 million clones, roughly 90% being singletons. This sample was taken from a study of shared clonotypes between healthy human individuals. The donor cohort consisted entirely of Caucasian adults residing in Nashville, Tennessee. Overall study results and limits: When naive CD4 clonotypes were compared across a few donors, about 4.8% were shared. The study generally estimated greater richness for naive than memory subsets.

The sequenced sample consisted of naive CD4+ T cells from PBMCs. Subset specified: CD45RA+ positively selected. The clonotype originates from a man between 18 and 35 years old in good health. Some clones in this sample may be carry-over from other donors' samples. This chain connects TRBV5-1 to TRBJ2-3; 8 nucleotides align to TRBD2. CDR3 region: CASSLISASGWADTQYF. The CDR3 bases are TGCGCCAGCAGCTTGATCTCGGCTAGCGGGTGGGCAGATACGCAGTATTTT.